Listed here is a single TCR beta chain. This sample is drawn from a study of control samples from healthy donors and cancer patients. The germline V gene has CDR1 SNHLY and CDR2 FYNNEI. The CDR3 runs 17 residues. The ends lost 8 bases at V and 1 base at J; junction bases unmatched: 16. Clones were read by immunoSEQ multiplex PCR, and TCRdb kept only the in-frame ones, dropping some. The sample contains 50,000 to 70,000 clones, 88% of which appear only once. The gene calls are TRBV2 and TRBJ2-5, with TRBD1 identical over 7 bases. The TCR comes from a man in his forties or fifties in good health. Sequencing input: blood. This CDR3 reads CASGMTGQKGIQETQYF. The CDR3 DNA reads TGTGCCAGCGGAATGACAGGGCAGAAAGGCATCCAAGAGACCCAGTACTTC.